The entry below describes one T cell receptor (beta chain). This CDR3 comprises 15 residues. Looked up from germline, CDR1 is MNHEY and CDR2 is SMNVEV (reference sequence). V gave up 0 bases and J gave up 4 bases; unmatched junction bases: 3. Seattle patients were enrolled during active infection and followed longitudinally. Study processing details: Estimated nucleated cell counts came from reference gene primer amplification. The assay was immunoSEQ multiplex PCR, and TCRdb's table has in-frame clones only and misses some. The DNA was the basis for D and trimming; V, J and clone size are from that table. There are fewer than 250,000 clones in the sample; 82% occur only once, and approximately 8% lies in the top ten. The data were obtained in a study of blood T cell repertoires in COVID-19.

This sequence originates from an older woman with COVID-19, enrolled during active disease. Sequencing was performed on peripheral blood. J is TRBJ2-1 and V is TRBV27; 7 positions agree with TRBD1. The CDR3 DNA reads TGTGCCAGCAGTTTATCAGGGGGCTTTTACAATGAGCAGTTCTTC. Amino acid sequence: CASSLSGGFYNEQFF.